This TCR beta chain was identified in a study of early T cells in non-severe SARS-CoV-2 infection. This clonotype was observed a few times. Molecules of cDNA were individually given unique molecular identifiers that were attached to them. TCRdb independently ran MiXCR on the 5' RACE reads; one entry per CDR3 protein. The repertoire holds under 90,000 distinct CDR3 sequences, with 12% to 15% as singletons. Between the trimmed V and J ends, which lost 6 bases and 7 bases, there was a span of 16 bases. This CDR3 comprises 12 residues. In germline, CDR1 is SQVTM, CDR2 ANQGSEA. This rearrangement joins TRBV29-1 to TRBJ2-7; D gene unclear. Sequenced: whole blood. This clonotype was sampled from an adult who was a healthcare worker with PCR-confirmed SARS-CoV-2 infection or an uninfected control (not recorded which). CDR3 bases: TGCAGCGTCCTAGTGACGGTGCGTGAGCAGTACTTC. Translating gives CSVLVTVREQYF.